Sequencing of this T cell receptor (beta chain) was carried out in a study of blood T cell repertoires in COVID-19. About the research overall: Sites in the United States, Italy and Spain provided acute and convalescent COVID-19 samples. PBMCs, B-cell-depleted T cells, or T cells were the source of the cDNA or gDNA that made up the material.

Authors' methods: Nucleated cell counts were estimated from reference gene primer amplification. Clones were read by immunoSEQ multiplex PCR, and TCRdb kept only the in-frame ones, dropping some. That table is the source of V, J and clone size, and D and trimming were worked out from the DNA. Among about 200,000 clones, 80% were seen once, and the ten largest hold around 5.8%. Sample: peripheral blood. The sequence derives from a woman between 70 and 85 years old with acute or convalescent COVID-19.

The CDR3 DNA sequence: TGTGCCAGCAGCCAACAGCTGACTAGCTCCTACGAGCAGTACTTC. Residues: CASSQQLTSSYEQYF. The V gene is TRBV5-4, the J gene TRBJ2-7, with D possibly being TRBD2 (6 bases). This CDR3 contains 15 residues. CDR1 is SGHNT and CDR2 is YYREEE in the germline V gene (reference sequence). Trimming shortened V by 4 bases and J by 0 bases, and 14 bases separated the two germline ends.